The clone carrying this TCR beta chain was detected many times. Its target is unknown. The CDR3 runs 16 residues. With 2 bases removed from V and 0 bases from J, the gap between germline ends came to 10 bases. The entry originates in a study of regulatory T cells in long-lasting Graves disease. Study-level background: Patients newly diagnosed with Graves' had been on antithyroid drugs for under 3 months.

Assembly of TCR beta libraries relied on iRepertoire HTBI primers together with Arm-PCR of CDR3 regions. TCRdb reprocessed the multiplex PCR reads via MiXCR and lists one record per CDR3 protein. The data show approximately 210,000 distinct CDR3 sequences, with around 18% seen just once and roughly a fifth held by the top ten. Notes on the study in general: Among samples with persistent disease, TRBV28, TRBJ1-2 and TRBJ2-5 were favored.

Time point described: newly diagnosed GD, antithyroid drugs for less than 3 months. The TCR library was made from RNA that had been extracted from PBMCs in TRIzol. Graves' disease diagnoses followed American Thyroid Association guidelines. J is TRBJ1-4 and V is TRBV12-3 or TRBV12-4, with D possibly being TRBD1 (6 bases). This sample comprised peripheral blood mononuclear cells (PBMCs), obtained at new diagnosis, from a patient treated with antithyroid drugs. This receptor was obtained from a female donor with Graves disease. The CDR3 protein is CASSLRDNPTNEKLFF. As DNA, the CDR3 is TGTGCCAGCAGTTTACGGGACAACCCAACTAATGAAAAACTGTTTTTT.